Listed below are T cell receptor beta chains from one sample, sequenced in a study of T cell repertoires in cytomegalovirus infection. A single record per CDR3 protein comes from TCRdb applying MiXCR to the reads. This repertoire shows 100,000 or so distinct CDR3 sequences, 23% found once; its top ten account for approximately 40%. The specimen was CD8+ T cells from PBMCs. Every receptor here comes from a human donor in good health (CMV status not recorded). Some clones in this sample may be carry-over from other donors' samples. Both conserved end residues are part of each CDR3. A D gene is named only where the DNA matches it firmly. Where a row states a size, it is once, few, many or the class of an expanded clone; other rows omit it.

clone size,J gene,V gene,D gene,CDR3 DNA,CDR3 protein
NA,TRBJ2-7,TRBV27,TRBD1,TGTGCCAGCAGTCCGTGGACAGGGAATCCCTACGAGCAGTACTTC,CASSPWTGNPYEQYF
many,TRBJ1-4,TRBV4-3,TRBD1,TGCGCCAGCAGCCCCCAGGACAGGACGAATGAAAAACTGTTTTTT,CASSPQDRTNEKLFF
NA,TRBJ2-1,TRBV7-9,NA,TGTGCCAGCAGCGCGACTAGGGACAATGAGCAGTTCTTC,CASSATRDNEQFF
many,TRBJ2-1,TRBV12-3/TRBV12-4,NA,TGTGCCAGCAGAGGGAATGAGCAGTTCTTC,CASRGNEQFF
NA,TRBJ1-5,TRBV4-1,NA,TGCGCCAGCAGCCCCGGGACATTCGATCAGCCCCAGCATTTT,CASSPGTFDQPQHF
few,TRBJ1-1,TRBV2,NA,TGTGCCAGCAACCCCGAGACAGCCCTGAACACTGAAGCTTTCTTT,CASNPETALNTEAFF
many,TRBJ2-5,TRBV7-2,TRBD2,TGTGCCAGCAGCTTAAACAGCGGGAGCCGCCAAGAGACCCAGTACTTC,CASSLNSGSRQETQYF
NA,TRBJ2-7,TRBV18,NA,TGTGCCAGCTCACCAGCGCTAGCAGGGACCTACGAGCAGTACTTC,CASSPALAGTYEQYF
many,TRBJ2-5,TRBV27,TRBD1,TGTGCCAGCAGTGAAACAGGGGGCCAAGAGACCCAGTACTTC,CASSETGGQETQYF
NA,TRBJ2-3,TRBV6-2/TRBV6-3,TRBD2,TGTGCCAGCAGTTATAGCGGGGCTCTGCGGGATACGCAGTATTTT,CASSYSGALRDTQYF
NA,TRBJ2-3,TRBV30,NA,TGTGCCTGGAGGGGGTATACGCAGTATTTT,CAWRGYTQYF
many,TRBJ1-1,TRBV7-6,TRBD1,TGTGCCAGCAGCCCCCGGGACAGGGGTCCTCACCGTGAAGCTTTCTTT,CASSPRDRGPHREAFF
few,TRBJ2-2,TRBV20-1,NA,TGCAGTGCGCGCCAGGGGGGCTCGGAGCTGTTTTTT,CSARQGGSELFF
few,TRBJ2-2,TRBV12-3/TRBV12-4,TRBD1,TGTGCCAGCACCGACAGGGTGAACACCGGGGAGCTGTTTTTT,CASTDRVNTGELFF
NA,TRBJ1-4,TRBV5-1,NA,TGCGCCAGCAGCTTGTCAGGGTCTAATGAAAAACTGTTTTTT,CASSLSGSNEKLFF
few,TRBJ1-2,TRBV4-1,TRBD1,TGCGCCAGCAGCCTAGATAGGGGGCTCCCGTCTAACTATGGCTACACCTTC,CASSLDRGLPSNYGYTF
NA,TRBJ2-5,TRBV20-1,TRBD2,TGCAGTGCTAGAGATTATGGGGCTAGCGGGAAGGGGCAAGAGACCCAGTACTTC,CSARDYGASGKGQETQYF
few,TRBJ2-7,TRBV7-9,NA,TGTGCCAGCAGCGGATTAGCGGAGTTCTCCTACGAGCAGTACTTC,CASSGLAEFSYEQYF
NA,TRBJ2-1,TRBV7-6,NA,TGTGCCAGCAGCTTAGGGGGCCAAATCTCCTACAATGAGCAGTTCTTC,CASSLGGQISYNEQFF
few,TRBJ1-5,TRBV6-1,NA,TGTGCCAGCACCTCGCCGCAAGGGCCCAATCAGCCCCAGCATTTT,CASTSPQGPNQPQHF
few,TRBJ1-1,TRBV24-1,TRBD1,TGTGCCACCAGTGACGGGACAGGGGGGCTTTTGGCTGAAGCTTTCTTT,CATSDGTGGLLAEAFF
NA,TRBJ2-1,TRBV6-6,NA,TGTGCCAGCAGAGGGGGGAATGAGCAGTTCTTC,CASRGGNEQFF
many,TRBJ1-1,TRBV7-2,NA,TGTGCCAGCAGCTCCCAAAACCTGGCGGCGAACACTGAAGCTTTCTTT,CASSSQNLAANTEAFF
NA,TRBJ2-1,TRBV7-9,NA,TGTGCCAGCAGCTTAGTAGGGGGGCCCCCCGACGGTGAGCAGTTCTTC,CASSLVGGPPDGEQFF
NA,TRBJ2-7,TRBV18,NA,TGTGCCAGCTCACCACCGGGACCGCGTCCCTCCTACGAGCAGTACTTC,CASSPPGPRPSYEQYF
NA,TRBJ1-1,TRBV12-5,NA,TGTGCTAGTGGTTTGGATTCCGGGATGAACACTGAAGCTTTCTTT,CASGLDSGMNTEAFF
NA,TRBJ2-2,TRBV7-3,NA,TGTGCCAGCAGCTTAACGCGATCAACGCGGGTCGGCACCGGGGAGCTGTTTTTT,CASSLTRSTRVGTGELFF
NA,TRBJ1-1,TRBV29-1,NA,TGCAGCGGAGGGGACGAATGGAACACTGAAGCTTTCTTT,CSGGDEWNTEAFF
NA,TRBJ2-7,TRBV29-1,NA,TGCAGCGTTGAAGCTAGCGCCCCGTTCTACGAGCAGTACTTC,CSVEASAPFYEQYF
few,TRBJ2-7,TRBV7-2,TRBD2,TGTGCCAGCAGCTTAGAAGGGGGACTAGCGGGAGACGAGCAGTACTTC,CASSLEGGLAGDEQYF
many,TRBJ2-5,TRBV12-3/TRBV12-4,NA,TGTGCCAGCAGTGCATCCGGGACGGTCCAAGAGACCCAGTACTTC,CASSASGTVQETQYF
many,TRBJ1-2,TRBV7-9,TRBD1,TGTGCCAGCAGTTCACCGGGACAGGGTCTGGCTAACTATGGCTACACCTTC,CASSSPGQGLANYGYTF
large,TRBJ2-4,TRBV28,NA,TGTGCCAGCAGTTTAACCCGCCTTGGGGAAGCCAAAAACATTCAGTACTTC,CASSLTRLGEAKNIQYF
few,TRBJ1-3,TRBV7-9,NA,TGTGCCAGCAGCGTCGGGGACTCACCCACCGGAAACACCATATATTTT,CASSVGDSPTGNTIYF
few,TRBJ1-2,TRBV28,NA,TGTGCCAGCAGTTTGGGGCTCCTTTACTATGGCTACACCTTC,CASSLGLLYYGYTF